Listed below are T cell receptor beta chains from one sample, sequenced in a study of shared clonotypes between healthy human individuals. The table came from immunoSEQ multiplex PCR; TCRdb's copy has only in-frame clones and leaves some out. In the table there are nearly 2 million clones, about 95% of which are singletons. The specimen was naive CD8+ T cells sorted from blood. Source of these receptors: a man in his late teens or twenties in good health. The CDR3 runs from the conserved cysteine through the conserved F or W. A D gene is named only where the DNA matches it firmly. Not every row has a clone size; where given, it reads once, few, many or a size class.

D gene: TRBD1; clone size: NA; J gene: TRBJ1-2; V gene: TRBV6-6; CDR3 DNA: TGTGCCAGCAGCCCCGGGACAGAATATGGCTACACCTTC; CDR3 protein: CASSPGTEYGYTF
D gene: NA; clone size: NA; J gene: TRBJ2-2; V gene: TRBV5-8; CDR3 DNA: TGTGCCAGCAGCCAGGGCACCGGGGAGCTGTTTTTT; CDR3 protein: CASSQGTGELFF
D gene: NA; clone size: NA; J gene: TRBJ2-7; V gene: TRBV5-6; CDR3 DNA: TGTGCCAGCAGCAACGGCGGGTACGAGCAGTACTTC; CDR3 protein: CASSNGGYEQYF
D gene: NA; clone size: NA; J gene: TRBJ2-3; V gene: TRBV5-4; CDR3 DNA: TGTGCCAGCAGCTTGGATCCAGATAGCACAGATACGCAGTATTTT; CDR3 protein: CASSLDPDSTDTQYF
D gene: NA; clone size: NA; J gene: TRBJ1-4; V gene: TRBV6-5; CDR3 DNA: TGTGCCAGCAGTTCCCGACAGGATGAAAAACTGTTTTTT; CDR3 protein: CASSSRQDEKLFF
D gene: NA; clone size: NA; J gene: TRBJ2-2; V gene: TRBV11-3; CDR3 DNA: TGTGCCAGCAGCTCGGGGACAATTAACACCGGGGAGCTGTTTTTT; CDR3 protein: CASSSGTINTGELFF
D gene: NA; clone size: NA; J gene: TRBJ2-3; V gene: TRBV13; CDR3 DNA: TGTGCCAGCAGCTTCTGGACAGGCACAGATACGCAGTATTTT; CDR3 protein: CASSFWTGTDTQYF
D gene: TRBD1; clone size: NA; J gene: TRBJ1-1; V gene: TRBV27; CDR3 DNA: TGTGCCAGCAGTCTAGGGGGCCCCACTGAAGCTTTCTTT; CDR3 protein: CASSLGGPTEAFF
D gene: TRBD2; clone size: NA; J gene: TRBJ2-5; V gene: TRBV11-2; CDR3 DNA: TGTGCCAGCAGCTTAGAACTAGCGGAAGAGACCCAGTACTTC; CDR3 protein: CASSLELAEETQYF
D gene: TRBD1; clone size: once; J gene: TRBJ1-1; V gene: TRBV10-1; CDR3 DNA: TGCGCCAGCAGTGAGTCAGAGGGGGCCACTGAAGCTTTCTTT; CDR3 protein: CASSESEGATEAFF
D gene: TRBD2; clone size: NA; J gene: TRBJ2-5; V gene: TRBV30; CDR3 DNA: TGTGCCTGGAGTGACCTAGCGGGGGGCATTCAAGAGACCCAGTACTTC; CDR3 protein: CAWSDLAGGIQETQYF
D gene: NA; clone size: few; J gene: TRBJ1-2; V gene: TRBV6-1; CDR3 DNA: TGTGCCAGCAGTGGGATTACCTATGGCTACACCTTC; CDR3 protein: CASSGITYGYTF
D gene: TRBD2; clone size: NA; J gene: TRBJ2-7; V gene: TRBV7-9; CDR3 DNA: TGTGCCAGCAGCTTCCCGATCACTAGCGGGGGCTACGAGCAGTACTTC; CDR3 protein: CASSFPITSGGYEQYF
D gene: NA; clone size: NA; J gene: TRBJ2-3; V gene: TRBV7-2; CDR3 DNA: TGTGCCAGCAGCCCGACAGACTTCACTAGCACAGATACGCAGTATTTT; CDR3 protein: CASSPTDFTSTDTQYF
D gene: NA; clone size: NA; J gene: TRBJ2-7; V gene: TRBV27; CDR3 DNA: TGTGCCAGCAGTTTTGGCGGTACCTACGAGCAGTACTTC; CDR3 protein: CASSFGGTYEQYF
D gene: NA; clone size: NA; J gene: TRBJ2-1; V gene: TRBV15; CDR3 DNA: TGTGCCACCAGCATCCCGGGGGTAGGGAATGAGCAGTTCTTC; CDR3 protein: CATSIPGVGNEQFF
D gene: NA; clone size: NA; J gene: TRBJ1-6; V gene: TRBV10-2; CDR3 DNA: TGCGCCAGCAGGGCACCCCTCCACTTT; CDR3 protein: CASRAPLHF
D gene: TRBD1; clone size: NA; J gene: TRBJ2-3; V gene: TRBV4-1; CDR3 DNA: TGCGCCAGCAGCCAAGTCTGGACAGGAGCTTCGGATACGCAGTATTTT; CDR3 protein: CASSQVWTGASDTQYF
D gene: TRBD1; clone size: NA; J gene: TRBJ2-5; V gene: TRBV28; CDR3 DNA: TGTGCCAGCAGTCCCGGGACAGGGGGCCAAGAGACCCAGTACTTC; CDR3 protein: CASSPGTGGQETQYF
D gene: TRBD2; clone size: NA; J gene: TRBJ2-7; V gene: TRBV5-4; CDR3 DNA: TGTGCCAGCAGCGAGCCGGGACTAGCGCCCTCCTACGAGCAGTACTTC; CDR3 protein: CASSEPGLAPSYEQYF
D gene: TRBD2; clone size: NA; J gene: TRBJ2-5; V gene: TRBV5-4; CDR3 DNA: TGTGCCAGCAGTTCCGGACTAGAACAAGAGACCCAGTACTTC; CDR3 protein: CASSSGLEQETQYF
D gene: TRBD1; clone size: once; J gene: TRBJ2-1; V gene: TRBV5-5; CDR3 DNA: TGTGCCAGCAGCTTCGACAGGGCCAATGAGCAGTTCTTC; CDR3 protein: CASSFDRANEQFF
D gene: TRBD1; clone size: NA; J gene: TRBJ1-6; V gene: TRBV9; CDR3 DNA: TGTGCCAGCAGCCAGGACAGGCTGAGCTCCTATAATTCACCCCTCCACTTT; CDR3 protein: CASSQDRLSSYNSPLHF
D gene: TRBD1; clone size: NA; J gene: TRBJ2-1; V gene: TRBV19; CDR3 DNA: TGTGCCAGTAGTGAGAGGACAGGGGGCAAACATGAGCAGTTCTTC; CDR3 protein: CASSERTGGKHEQFF
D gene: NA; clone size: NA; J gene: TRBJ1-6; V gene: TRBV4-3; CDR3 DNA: TGCGCCAGCAGCCAAGCGTGGCAGGATAATTCACCCCTCCACTTT; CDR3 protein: CASSQAWQDNSPLHF
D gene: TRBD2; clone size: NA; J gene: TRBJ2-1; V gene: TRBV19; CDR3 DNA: TGTGCCAGTAGTATGGGACTAGCGGCCTACAATGAGCAGTTCTTC; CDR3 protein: CASSMGLAAYNEQFF
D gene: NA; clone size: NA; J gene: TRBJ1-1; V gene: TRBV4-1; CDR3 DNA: TGCGCCAGCAGCCAAGACAGGACGACCGGTGGCACTGAAGCTTTCTTT; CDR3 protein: CASSQDRTTGGTEAFF
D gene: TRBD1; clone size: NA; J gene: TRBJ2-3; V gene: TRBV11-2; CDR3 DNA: TGTGCCAGCAGCTTAGACCCCGGGACAGGGGGGCCAGATACGCAGTATTTT; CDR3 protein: CASSLDPGTGGPDTQYF
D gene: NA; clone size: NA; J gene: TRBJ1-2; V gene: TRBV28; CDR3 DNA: TGTGCCAGCAGCCCACGGATTCAGGGTTTGGGCTATGGCTACACCTTC; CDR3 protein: CASSPRIQGLGYGYTF
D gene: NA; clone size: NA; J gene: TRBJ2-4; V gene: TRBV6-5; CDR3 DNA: TGTGCCAGCACCCCGGGTGGGGTAAACATTCAGTACTTC; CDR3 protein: CASTPGGVNIQYF
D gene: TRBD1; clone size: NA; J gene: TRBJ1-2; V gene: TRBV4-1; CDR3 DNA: TGCGCCAGCAGCCCAGGACAGGGGTTCTATGGCTACACCTTC; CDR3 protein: CASSPGQGFYGYTF
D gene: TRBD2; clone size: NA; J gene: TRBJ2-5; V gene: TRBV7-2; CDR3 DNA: TGTGCCAGCAGCCCGCCACCGGGACTAGCGGGATCCGAGACCCAGTACTTC; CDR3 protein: CASSPPPGLAGSETQYF
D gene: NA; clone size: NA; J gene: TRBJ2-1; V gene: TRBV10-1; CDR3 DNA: TGCGCCAGCAGTGAGCCTCGGAGGTCGTCCGAGCAGTTCTTC; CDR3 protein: CASSEPRRSSEQFF
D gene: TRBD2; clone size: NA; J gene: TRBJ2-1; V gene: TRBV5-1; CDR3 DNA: TGCGCCAGCAGCTACCTAGCGGGAGACAATGAGCAGTTCTTC; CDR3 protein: CASSYLAGDNEQFF
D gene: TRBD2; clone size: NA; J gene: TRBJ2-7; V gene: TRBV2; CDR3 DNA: TGTGCCAGCAGTTTAGCGGGAGTGAGCGAGCAGTACTTC; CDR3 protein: CASSLAGVSEQYF
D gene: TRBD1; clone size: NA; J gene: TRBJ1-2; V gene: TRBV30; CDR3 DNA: TGTGCCTGGAGCCTAGGAGGGACAGGGGGGCTCTATGGCTACACCTTC; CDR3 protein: CAWSLGGTGGLYGYTF
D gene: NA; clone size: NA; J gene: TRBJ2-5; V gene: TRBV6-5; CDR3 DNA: TGTGCCAGCAGTTACTTTACAGGGAAAGAGACCCAGTACTTC; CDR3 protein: CASSYFTGKETQYF
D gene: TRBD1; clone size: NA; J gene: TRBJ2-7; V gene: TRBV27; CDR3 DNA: TGTGCCAGCAAGCCCAGGGGGATCAACGAGCAGTACTTC; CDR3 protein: CASKPRGINEQYF
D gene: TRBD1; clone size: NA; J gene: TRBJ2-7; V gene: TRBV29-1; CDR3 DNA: TGCAGCGTTGAAGCCGGGGGGACAGGGACTTACGAGCAGTACTTC; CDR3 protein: CSVEAGGTGTYEQYF
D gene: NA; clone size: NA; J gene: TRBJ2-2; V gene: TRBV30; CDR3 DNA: TGTGCCTGGAGTGTGAGGGCGGGGACCGGGGAGCTGTTTTTT; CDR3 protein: CAWSVRAGTGELFF
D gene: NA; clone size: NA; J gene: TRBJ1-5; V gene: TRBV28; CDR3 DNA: TGTGCCAGCAGTTTATCAGGGGTGGGCAATCAGCCCCAGCATTTT; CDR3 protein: CASSLSGVGNQPQHF
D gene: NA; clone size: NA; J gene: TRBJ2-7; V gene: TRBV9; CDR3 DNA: TGTGCCAGCAGCGTAGTCAGGGACCTAACTGGGGGAGAGCAGTACTTC; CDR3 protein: CASSVVRDLTGGEQYF
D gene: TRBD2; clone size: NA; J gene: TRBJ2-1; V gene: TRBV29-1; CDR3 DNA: TGCAGCGCCACTAAAACTAGCGGGGGAATTTACAATGAGCAGTTCTTC; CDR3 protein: CSATKTSGGIYNEQFF
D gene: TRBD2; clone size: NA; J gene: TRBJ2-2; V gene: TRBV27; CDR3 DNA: TGTGCCAGCAGTGCGGGAGTAACCGGGGAGCTGTTTTTT; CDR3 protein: CASSAGVTGELFF
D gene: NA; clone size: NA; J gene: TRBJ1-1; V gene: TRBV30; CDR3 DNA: TGTGCCTGGAGAGCGATGGAGACAAGTTTCGAAGCTTTCTTT; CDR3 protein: CAWRAMETSFEAFF
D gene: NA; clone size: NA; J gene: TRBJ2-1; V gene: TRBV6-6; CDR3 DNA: TGTGCCAGCTCACAGGGATTAAATGAGCAGTTCTTC; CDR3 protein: CASSQGLNEQFF
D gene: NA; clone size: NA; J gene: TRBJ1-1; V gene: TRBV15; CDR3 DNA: TGTGCCACTGAGCAGAGTGCAGGAAACACTGAAGCTTTCTTT; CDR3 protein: CATEQSAGNTEAFF
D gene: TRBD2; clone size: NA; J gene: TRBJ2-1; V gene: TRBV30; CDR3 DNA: TGTGCCTGGGCCGGGACTAGCGGCAATGAGCAGTTCTTC; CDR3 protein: CAWAGTSGNEQFF
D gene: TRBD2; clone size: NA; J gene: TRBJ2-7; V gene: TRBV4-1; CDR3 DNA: TGCGCCAGCAGCCAAGATCCCCAGCGGGGGGGAATCTCCTACGAGCAGTACTTC; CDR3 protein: CASSQDPQRGGISYEQYF
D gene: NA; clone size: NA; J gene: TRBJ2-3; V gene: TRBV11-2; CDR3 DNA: TGTGCCAGCAGCTTGGACCGGTTTAGCACAGATACGCAGTATTTT; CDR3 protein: CASSLDRFSTDTQYF
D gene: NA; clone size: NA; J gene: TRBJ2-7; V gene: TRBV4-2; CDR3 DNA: TGTGCCAGCAGCCAAGATCGCGGCAGCTCCTACGAGCAGTACTTC; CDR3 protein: CASSQDRGSSYEQYF